One TCR beta chain is described in this entry. The clone's antigen remains unknown. No base quality information exists; no much larger clone differs at one position. In the prospective study, participants were about 18 to 90 years old, resided in about two dozen geographic areas of the United States, and were enrolled through a virtual design. In the prospective study, cohorts were assigned on the basis of participant-reported clinical history obtained from a screening survey and a study questionnaire. In the prospective study, mobile phlebotomists collected whole blood, serum and a nasopharyngeal or oropharyngeal swab from each participant. Prospective study participants could optionally give additional blood draws and questionnaires over an approximately 2-month period. Prospective study blood samples were shipped either frozen or at room temperature before DNA extraction. V is clipped by 5 bases and J by 7 bases, and the sequence between their germline boundaries is 24 bases long. CDR1 and CDR2 are drawn from the germline V gene: SGHVS, FQNEAQ. The CDR3 starts with the cysteine, ends with the phenylalanine, and has 18 residues. Of all the DNA, just the CDR3 is kept, 54 bases in frame from base 1.

The sample originates from a study of blood T cell repertoires in COVID-19 (dated by TCRdb to the early 2020s). Study-level background: Collaborator samples came from the United States, Italy and Spain and covered acute and convalescent phases of COVID-19. Where HLA class I and class II types were available, the types were taken from metadata supplied by the sample provider, not from assay-based typing. The dataset comprised deeply sampled blood TCRbeta repertoires from subjects exposed to, actively infected with, or recovered from COVID-19. Samples came from the ongoing ImmuneRACE study (first 160 participants) plus 1,254 subjects from 6 global collaborators. A de-identified subject ID, COVID-19 status, age in years and sex were almost always included in the sample metadata. The prospective study material was composed of cDNA or gDNA derived from T cells, B-cell-depleted T cells, or PBMCs. The repertoires were made available in a free public database intended to serve as a resource for research on the immune response to SARS-CoV-2. On the study overall, not on this receptor specifically: Clinical and demographic metadata were provided uncurated, with the amount varying by source and participant.

The immunoSEQ Assay, a bias-controlled multiplex PCR, was used to amplify TCRbeta CDR3 regions from genomic DNA. The authors' pipeline ran thus. The number of nucleated cells in each sample was estimated by amplification of reference gene primers within the assay. Sequence reads were collapsed and filtered to measure the absolute abundance of every unique TCRbeta CDR3 rearrangement. For each sample, productive Simpson clonality was calculated by taking the square root of Simpson's diversity index across productive rearrangements. The source is immuneACCESS, and TCRdb retained only in-frame sequences with V and J called. Part of the clones is not carried over; for the studies checked, unresolved V genes explain less than half of this, and the remainder is unexplained. V and J calls and clone size follow that table, whereas D and trimming were derived from the DNA. The sample has 200,000 to 250,000 clones on record, over 80% of them singletons. The top ten constitute approximately 10% of the sample.

This TCR was sampled from a man aged 18 to 30 with acute COVID-19. The sequenced sample consisted of PBMCs or T cells enriched from blood (not recorded which). The sequence joins TRBV7-8 to TRBJ1-6; matching of 6 bases hints at TRBD1 as the D gene. The CDR3 has the sequence CASSPPQRRGGANSPLHF. The DNA reads as follows: TGTGCCAGCAGCCCACCACAACGGCGGGGGGGGGCCAATTCACCCCTCCACTTT.